The clone carrying this T cell receptor (beta chain) was counted ten times or more. Its antigen is still unknown. This sample is part of a study of identical twins. Findings of the study overall: High-abundance cord blood beta clonotypes had fewer insertions; memory repertoires showed none.

Germline V CDR1 and CDR2: LNHNV, YYDKDF (reference sequence). V was shortened by 0 bases and J by 3 bases, with 10 bases between the two germline ends. This CDR3 contains 15 residues. Each CDR3 protein is one row after TCRdb ran MiXCR on the 5' RACE reads. The sample lists around 570,000 distinct CDR3 sequences, over 8.5% occurring once. This sample was shared with a second study, whose subject was yellow fever vaccine responses in identical twins.

The chain carries TRBV15 and TRBJ2-3, with D maybe TRBD2 (5 bases). Sequences were obtained from PBMCs. The sequence derives from a young woman in good health. DNA of the CDR3: TGTGCCACCAGCAGAGATCGTGGGAGTACAGATACGCAGTATTTT. Protein: CATSRDRGSTDTQYF.